These T cell receptor beta chains were read from a single sample in a study of cytomegalovirus exposure and HLA in healthy donors. Generated by immunoSEQ multiplex PCR, the TCRdb table keeps only in-frame clones and is missing some. The sample gives more than 150,000 clones, almost 85% of which show up once; around 0.26% is in the top ten. The sample was PBMCs. These receptors were taken from a boy younger than 18 in good health and CMV-seronegative. Each CDR3 is given with its conserved first and last residue. D genes are given only for firm matches. Clone size is not always given. Where it is, it says once, few, many or a class for expanded clones.

clone_size	d_call	v_call	j_call	cdr3_nt	cdr3_aa
few	TRBD2	TRBV5-6	TRBJ2-3	TGTGCCAGCAGCTTGGGCGGGGGGGCAGCAGATACGCAGTATTTT	CASSLGGGAADTQYF
.	.	TRBV6-5	TRBJ2-7	TGTGCCAGCAGTTTCTCGGGACTTGCCGCCCAGCAGTACTTC	CASSFSGLAAQQYF
.	TRBD1	TRBV5-4	TRBJ1-2	TGTGCCAGCAGCGCGGACAGGGCTGGGGGCTACACCTTC	CASSADRAGGYTF
.	.	TRBV4-1	TRBJ1-1	TGCGCCAGCAGCCAAACCCCGACGGGGATGAACACTGAAGCTTTCTTT	CASSQTPTGMNTEAFF
.	TRBD2	TRBV7-9	TRBJ2-7	TGTGCCAGCAGCTTAATACTAGCGGACTCCTACGAGCAGTACTTC	CASSLILADSYEQYF
.	.	TRBV2	TRBJ1-2	TGTGCCAGCAGTCCAGGACAGCTCGTCTATGGCTACACCTTC	CASSPGQLVYGYTF
.	.	TRBV30	TRBJ1-2	TGTGCCTGGAGCCTCCTGCGGGTGGACTATGGCTACACCTTC	CAWSLLRVDYGYTF
.	.	TRBV20-1	TRBJ1-2	TGCAGTGCTAGACTGACAGATGGCTACACCTTC	CSARLTDGYTF
.	.	TRBV10-3	TRBJ2-1	TGTGCCACCGGGACTTCCCTCAATGAGCAGTTCTTC	CATGTSLNEQFF
.	.	TRBV15	TRBJ1-5	TGTGCCACCGGAAGGGGTAGCAATCAGCCCCAGCATTTT	CATGRGSNQPQHF
.	.	TRBV7-2	TRBJ1-5	TGTGCCAGCAGCTCGTTAGGACGGGATAGCAATCAGCCCCAGCATTTT	CASSSLGRDSNQPQHF
.	TRBD2	TRBV6-1	TRBJ2-1	TGTGCCAGCAGTGCATCCGGGACTAGCGGGAGGTCCTACAATGAGCAGTTCTTC	CASSASGTSGRSYNEQFF
.	.	TRBV28	TRBJ2-2	TGTGCCAGCAGTCGAGCGAGCACCGGGGAGCTGTTTTTT	CASSRASTGELFF
.	TRBD1	TRBV27	TRBJ2-7	TGTGCCAGCAGTTTCCACGACAGGGCCGAGCAGTACTTC	CASSFHDRAEQYF
.	.	TRBV9	TRBJ2-7	TGTGCCAGCAGCGCTAACCCCGTCGACCCCGGGAGCTCCTACGAGCAGTACTTC	CASSANPVDPGSSYEQYF
.	TRBD1	TRBV10-3	TRBJ1-4	TGTGCCATCAGTGCCGGGACAGGGGCAACTAATGAAAAACTGTTTTTT	CAISAGTGATNEKLFF
.	.	TRBV29-1	TRBJ2-2	TGCAGCGGACGCAGGGGCACCCCGAACACCGGGGAGCTGTTTTTT	CSGRRGTPNTGELFF
.	TRBD2	TRBV19	TRBJ2-1	TGTGCCAGCAGGGGACTAGCGGGAACCAATGAGCAGTTCTTC	CASRGLAGTNEQFF
.	TRBD2	TRBV27	TRBJ2-7	TGTGCCAGCGGATCGGGGGGGAGGGCCGACGAGCAGTACTTC	CASGSGGRADEQYF
.	.	TRBV10-3	TRBJ2-7	TGTGCCACCGGTACTAGCCCCCACGAGCAGTACTTC	CATGTSPHEQYF
few	.	TRBV6-5	TRBJ2-7	TGTGCCAGCAGTTACTCCGGGGGTTGGGGCTACGAGCAGTACTTC	CASSYSGGWGYEQYF
.	.	TRBV18	TRBJ2-2	TGTGCCAGCTCACCACTAGCGAACACCGGGGAGCTGTTTTTT	CASSPLANTGELFF
.	TRBD1	TRBV5-6	TRBJ2-7	TGTGCCAGCAGCCGGACAGGGGTCTACGAGCAGTACTTC	CASSRTGVYEQYF
.	TRBD2	TRBV6-6	TRBJ2-3	TGTGCCAGCAGTCCCCTAGCGGGGGGGCCAGATACGCAGTATTTT	CASSPLAGGPDTQYF
.	TRBD1	TRBV27	TRBJ2-7	TGTGCCAGCAGTTTACTGGGTGGGACAGGGGTCAACGAGCAGTACTTC	CASSLLGGTGVNEQYF
.	TRBD2	TRBV27	TRBJ2-1	TGTGCCAGCAGTACTAGCGGGTCGTTCGATGAGCAGTTCTTC	CASSTSGSFDEQFF
once	.	TRBV5-4	TRBJ1-2	TGTGCCAGCAGCTTGGTGGACACCTTGCACTATGGCTACACCTTC	CASSLVDTLHYGYTF
few	.	TRBV4-1	TRBJ2-1	TGCGCCAGCAGCCGAGTGGGGCAAAGCTATGAGCAGTTCTTC	CASSRVGQSYEQFF
.	TRBD1	TRBV10-3	TRBJ2-1	TGTGCCATCGCACCGGGACAGGGCGATGAGCAGTTCTTC	CAIAPGQGDEQFF
.	TRBD1	TRBV13	TRBJ1-2	TGTGCCAGCAGCTTGCGGGGACAGAGGACCTACACCTTC	CASSLRGQRTYTF
.	.	TRBV5-1	TRBJ2-1	TGCGCCAGCAGCTTGGACCCGGGGTACCGTGAGCAGTTCTTC	CASSLDPGYREQFF
.	.	TRBV28	TRBJ2-1	TGTGCCAGCAGTCGGTTCGGGGCCTACAATGAGCAGTTCTTC	CASSRFGAYNEQFF
.	.	TRBV10-3	TRBJ2-2	TGTGCCACCCTGGACTCCCATCTGTTCGTTCTGTTTTTT	CATLDSHLFVLFF
.	.	TRBV5-1	TRBJ2-3	TGCGCCAGCAGCTTGCCCCCATTGGGGGCGGATACGCAGTATTTT	CASSLPPLGADTQYF
.	TRBD1	TRBV11-2	TRBJ1-2	TGTGCCAGCAGCTCCGGGACAGGGCGTAACTATGGCTACACCTTC	CASSSGTGRNYGYTF
.	TRBD1	TRBV18	TRBJ1-2	TGTGCCAGCTCATCACTGACCGGGACAGAGAACTATGGCTACACCTTC	CASSSLTGTENYGYTF
.	.	TRBV27	TRBJ1-3	TGTGCCAGCAGCCTGACGGGGGCTGGAAACACCATATATTTT	CASSLTGAGNTIYF
.	.	TRBV7-6	TRBJ2-7	TGTGCCAGCAGCTCCGGGGCCGGGGGCGAGCAGTACTTC	CASSSGAGGEQYF
few	.	TRBV4-1	TRBJ1-1	TGCGCCAGCAGCCAAGAAGGCGGGGGCAGGTGGACTGAAGCTTTCTTT	CASSQEGGGRWTEAFF
.	.	TRBV21-1	TRBJ2-3	TGTGCCAGCAGCAAAAAGTCAGGGGGCGAGTTAGATACGCAGTATTTT	CASSKKSGGELDTQYF
.	TRBD1	TRBV6-1	TRBJ1-2	TGCGCGACCGAGACAGGGGAGCTTGGCTACACCTTC	CATETGELGYTF
.	.	TRBV5-5	TRBJ1-3	TGTGCCAGCAGCTTACTCGATACGGTCCGGACTTTTTCTGGAAACACCATATATTTT	CASSLLDTVRTFSGNTIYF
.	.	TRBV7-8	TRBJ1-5	TGTGCCAGCAGCTTACAGGGTGCGCTTAATAGCAATCAGCCCCAGCATTTT	CASSLQGALNSNQPQHF
.	TRBD1	TRBV18	TRBJ2-4	TGTGCCAGCTCATTGGACAGGTCAAACATTCAGTACTTC	CASSLDRSNIQYF
.	TRBD1	TRBV30	TRBJ2-7	TGTGCCTCCACACCAGGGGGACGTTACGAGCAGTACTTC	CASTPGGRYEQYF
.	.	TRBV30	TRBJ1-1	TGTGCCTGGGCCCAGGGCAGACGTGAGACTTTCTTT	CAWAQGRRETFF
.	TRBD2	TRBV7-9	TRBJ2-3	TGTGCCAGCAGCTGGGCGGGAGACCGAAAGGATACGCAGTATTTT	CASSWAGDRKDTQYF
.	.	TRBV9	TRBJ2-2	TGTGCCAGCAGCGTGGGAGGGAACACCGGGGAGCTGTTTTTT	CASSVGGNTGELFF
once	.	TRBV27	TRBJ2-5	TGTGCCAGCAGGCTACTAGCTAACCAAGAGACCCAGTACTTC	CASRLLANQETQYF
.	.	TRBV2	TRBJ2-1	TGTGCCAGCAGTGCGGGAGCCCTGGCCCTCTCCTACAATGAGCAGTTCTTC	CASSAGALALSYNEQFF
.	.	TRBV19	TRBJ2-7	TGTGCCAGTAGGGGCCTGTACGAGCAGTACTTC	CASRGLYEQYF
.	.	TRBV18	TRBJ1-1	TGTGCCAGCTCCACAAGACAGATAAACACTGAAGCTTTCTTT	CASSTRQINTEAFF
.	.	TRBV5-1	TRBJ2-7	TGCGCCAGCAGCTCGTTCGGGACACCCTACGAGCAGTACTTC	CASSSFGTPYEQYF
once	.	TRBV18	TRBJ1-4	TGTGCCAGCTCACCACGGATGGGGGGAGGGATTGAAAAACTGTTTTTT	CASSPRMGGGIEKLFF
.	TRBD2	TRBV5-4	TRBJ2-7	TGTGCCAGCAGCTTGAGGCGGGGGGGCTCCTACGAGCAGTACTTC	CASSLRRGGSYEQYF
.	.	TRBV7-2	TRBJ2-1	TGTGCCAGCAGCTTAAGACAGAGCTCCTACAATGAGCAGTTCTTC	CASSLRQSSYNEQFF
.	TRBD1	TRBV18	TRBJ2-7	TGTGCCAGCCCAAAGACAGGGGGCTACGAGCAGTACTTC	CASPKTGGYEQYF
.	.	TRBV6-1	TRBJ1-4	TGTGCCAGCAGTGAAATGGGAGGCGGAAAACTGTTTTTT	CASSEMGGGKLFF
once	TRBD1	TRBV29-1	TRBJ1-4	TGCAGCGTTGGGTATGACAGGGGAAATGAAAAACTGTTTTTT	CSVGYDRGNEKLFF